A selection of T cell receptor beta chains follows, all from one sample in a study of T cells in Graves' hyperthyroidism and ophthalmopathy. TCRdb itself ran the multiplex PCR reads through MiXCR, one entry per CDR3 protein. The sample lists over 350,000 distinct CDR3 sequences; roughly 15% were seen once. The material sequenced was blood. All receptors come from a man younger than 30 with Graves' ophthalmopathy. The CDR3 runs from the conserved cysteine through the conserved F or W. D genes are given only for firm matches. A clone size is listed for some rows: how often the clone was seen (once, few, many), or a class if it is expanded.

j_call d_call clone_size v_call cdr3_nt cdr3_aa
TRBJ1-1 TRBD1 . TRBV20-1 TGCAGTGCTTACCGGGACAGTCGTGCTTTCTTT CSAYRDSRAFF
TRBJ2-1 TRBD1 many TRBV19 TGTGCCAGTAGTATGGAGTTGGACAGGGCTTACAATGAGCAGTTCTTC CASSMELDRAYNEQFF
TRBJ1-5 . many TRBV16 TGTGCCAGCACCACGTCGGGGGCGGAGAATCAGCCCCAGCATTTT CASTTSGAENQPQHF
TRBJ2-6 TRBD1 few TRBV5-1 TGCGCCAGCAGCAGGGGCCGGGACAGGGCTTCTGGGGCCAACGTCCTGACTTTC CASSRGRDRASGANVLTF
TRBJ1-2 . many TRBV24-1 TGTGCCACCAGTGCTACAGGATACAATGGCTACACCTTC CATSATGYNGYTF
TRBJ2-1 TRBD1 many TRBV6-1 TGTGCCAGCACGACAGGGGGGGGCTACAATGAGCAGTTCTTC CASTTGGGYNEQFF
TRBJ1-1 TRBD1 many TRBV3-1 TGTGCCAGCAGCCAAGCATGGACAGGGGCGAACACTGAAGCTTTCTTT CASSQAWTGANTEAFF
TRBJ2-2 . . TRBV20-1 TGCAGTGCTAGGGCCGGGGGCAAGAGTGCCGGGGAGCTGTTTTTT CSARAGGKSAGELFF
TRBJ2-1 . few TRBV5-1 TGCGCCAGCAGCTTGGGATACGGCTCCTACAATGAGCAGTTCTTC CASSLGYGSYNEQFF
TRBJ2-1 . few TRBV30 TGTGCCTGGAGGGCCCCCAACTACAATGAGCAGTTCTTC CAWRAPNYNEQFF
TRBJ1-1 . . TRBV29-1 TGCAGCGCCCAAACGACGGCGGAAGCTTTCTTT CSAQTTAEAFF
TRBJ2-3 . many TRBV5-1 TGCGCCAGCAGCTCCGGGACTAGCACAGATACGCAGTATTTT CASSSGTSTDTQYF
TRBJ2-5 TRBD2 many TRBV7-8 TGTGCCAGCAGCTCCCTGGCGGGGGAAGAGACCCAGTACTTC CASSSLAGEETQYF
TRBJ2-5 . few TRBV5-6 TGTGCCAGCAGCTTGGGGGTAGGGATGGAGACCCAGTACTTC CASSLGVGMETQYF
TRBJ2-4 . few TRBV7-9 TGTGCCAGCAGCCCCCGGTCCCAGGGGAACATTCAGTACTTC CASSPRSQGNIQYF
TRBJ2-7 . many TRBV11-2 TGTGTCAGCAGCTCACCAAACCAGGGGAACGAGCAGTACTTC CVSSSPNQGNEQYF
TRBJ2-3 . many TRBV5-1 TGTGCCAGCAGCTTAGTCTCAGATACGCAGTATTTT CASSLVSDTQYF
TRBJ1-4 TRBD1 few TRBV19 TGTGCCAGTAGTATGGACAGGGCAACTAATGAAAAACTGTTTTTT CASSMDRATNEKLFF
TRBJ2-7 . few TRBV11-2 TGTGCCAGCAGCGCATCCGACAGCGAGCAGTACTTC CASSASDSEQYF
TRBJ2-5 TRBD2 . TRBV15 TGTGCCACCAGCAGTTTAGCGGGGGGACAAGAGACCCAGTACTTC CATSSLAGGQETQYF
TRBJ1-6 TRBD1 . TRBV19 TGTGCCACAGCGGCCGGGACAGGGAATTCACCCCTCCACTTT CATAAGTGNSPLHF
TRBJ2-1 . many TRBV24-1 TGTGCCACCAGCCGTTACAATGAGCAGTTCTTC CATSRYNEQFF
TRBJ2-1 . . TRBV11-2 TGTGCCAGCAGCTGGGGGGGGCGTGAGCAGTTCTTC CASSWGGREQFF
TRBJ1-1 TRBD1 . TRBV18 TGTGCCAGCTCACCAACACAGGGGGCTACTGAAGCTTTCTTT CASSPTQGATEAFF
TRBJ2-3 . . TRBV18 TGTGCCAGCTCACCAAGGTCCAGGTCCCCAGATACGCAGTATTTT CASSPRSRSPDTQYF
TRBJ1-2 . many TRBV11-2 TGTGCCAGCAGCTTAGATGGGCTCCCCATCTATGGCTACACCTTC CASSLDGLPIYGYTF
TRBJ1-1 TRBD1 . TRBV19 TGTGCCAGTAGTATCCCGGCAGGGGGGAACACTGAAGCTTTCTTT CASSIPAGGNTEAFF
TRBJ2-1 TRBD2 many TRBV5-1 TGCGCCAGCAGCTTAAGTAGAGCGGGAGGGATCACCAATGAGCAGTTCTTC CASSLSRAGGITNEQFF
TRBJ2-7 . . TRBV6-1 TGTGCCAGCAGTCCATCGCCTTCCGGGTCCGAGCAGTACTTC CASSPSPSGSEQYF
TRBJ1-1 . many TRBV3-1 TGTGCCAGCAGCCAAGGGGCTGGGGCTAACACTGAAGCTTTCTTT CASSQGAGANTEAFF
TRBJ2-7 TRBD1 . TRBV20-1 TGCAGTGCTAGAGATTGGGGACAGGGCCTTAGAGGCGAGCAGTACTTC CSARDWGQGLRGEQYF
TRBJ2-3 . many TRBV20-1 TGCAGTGCTAGAGATGGGGGACGCACAGATACGCAGTATTTT CSARDGGRTDTQYF
TRBJ2-7 . . TRBV5-1 TGCGCCAGCAGCCAAGATGTTAGTTGGTATGAGCAGTACTTC CASSQDVSWYEQYF
TRBJ1-2 TRBD1 many TRBV7-9 TGTGCCAGCAGCTCACAGGGGGCGATGACTGGCTACACCTTC CASSSQGAMTGYTF
TRBJ2-7 TRBD2 . TRBV6-1 TGTGCCAGCAGAACCGGCGGGGGGGCGACCTACGAGCAGTACTTC CASRTGGGATYEQYF